Listed below are T cell receptor beta chains from one sample, sequenced in a study of blood T cell repertoires in COVID-19. TCRdb's copy holds only in-frame clones and misses some; the assay was immunoSEQ multiplex PCR. The sample has tens of thousands of clones, approximately 80% seen once. The material sequenced was peripheral blood. These receptors came from a woman aged 45-59 years with acute or convalescent COVID-19. CDR3s include the opening cysteine and the closing phenylalanine or tryptophan. Each record gives: clone size, D gene, J gene, V gene, CDR3 protein, CDR3 DNA. The D gene is left open where the match is weak. Part of the rows lack a size; the others show once, few, many or a class for expanded clones.

clone_size: -; d_call: -; j_call: TRBJ1-4; v_call: TRBV12-5; cdr3_aa: CASGARDTSPEKLFF; cdr3_nt: TGTGCTAGTGGCGCCCGGGACACCTCCCCCGAAAAACTGTTTTTT
clone_size: once; d_call: TRBD1; j_call: TRBJ2-6; v_call: TRBV27; cdr3_aa: CASGDRKGGVYGANVLTF; cdr3_nt: TGTGCCAGCGGGGACAGGAAGGGGGGTGTATACGGGGCCAACGTCCTGACTTTC
clone_size: -; d_call: TRBD1; j_call: TRBJ1-6; v_call: TRBV28; cdr3_aa: CASTGGDRDYSPLHF; cdr3_nt: TGTGCCAGCACGGGGGGGGACAGGGATTACTCACCCCTCCACTTT
clone_size: -; d_call: -; j_call: TRBJ2-2; v_call: TRBV2; cdr3_aa: CASSEWLGLDTGELFF; cdr3_nt: TGTGCCAGCAGTGAATGGTTGGGGCTGGACACCGGGGAGCTGTTTTTT
clone_size: -; d_call: TRBD1; j_call: TRBJ1-1; v_call: TRBV7-3; cdr3_aa: CASSRGTANTEAFF; cdr3_nt: TGTGCCAGCAGCCGCGGGACAGCGAACACTGAAGCTTTCTTT
clone_size: few; d_call: TRBD2; j_call: TRBJ2-5; v_call: TRBV4-2; cdr3_aa: CASSHGRRGDYQETQYF; cdr3_nt: TGTGCCAGCAGCCACGGACGCCGGGGGGACTACCAAGAGACCCAGTACTTC
clone_size: once; d_call: -; j_call: TRBJ1-2; v_call: TRBV18; cdr3_aa: CASSTSQGSYTF; cdr3_nt: TGTGCCAGCTCAACGTCCCAGGGTAGCTACACCTTC
clone_size: -; d_call: -; j_call: TRBJ2-5; v_call: TRBV5-5; cdr3_aa: CASSLSGRAGKTQYF; cdr3_nt: TGTGCCAGCAGCTTGTCCGGCAGGGCAGGGAAGACCCAGTACTTC
clone_size: once; d_call: TRBD1; j_call: TRBJ1-5; v_call: TRBV19; cdr3_aa: CASSTHRGNQPQHF; cdr3_nt: TGTGCCAGTAGTACTCACAGGGGTAATCAGCCCCAGCATTTT
clone_size: -; d_call: -; j_call: TRBJ2-1; v_call: TRBV5-1; cdr3_aa: CASSRDGGEQFF; cdr3_nt: TGCGCCAGCAGCAGGGATGGAGGTGAGCAGTTCTTC
clone_size: -; d_call: TRBD1; j_call: TRBJ2-3; v_call: TRBV7-2; cdr3_aa: CASSLGGGRDTQYF; cdr3_nt: TGTGCCAGCAGCTTAGGAGGGGGCCGAGATACGCAGTATTTT
clone_size: -; d_call: TRBD2; j_call: TRBJ2-5; v_call: TRBV5-1; cdr3_aa: CASSLEGLAGVETQYF; cdr3_nt: TGCGCCAGCAGCTTGGAAGGACTAGCGGGAGTGGAGACCCAGTACTTC
clone_size: -; d_call: TRBD2; j_call: TRBJ2-1; v_call: TRBV3-1/TRBV3-2; cdr3_aa: CASSLQTSSGPNNEQFF; cdr3_nt: TGTGCCAGCAGCCTACAAACCTCTAGCGGACCAAACAATGAGCAGTTCTTC
clone_size: -; d_call: -; j_call: TRBJ2-1; v_call: TRBV3-1/TRBV3-2; cdr3_aa: CASSPPLAVWGGAANEQFF; cdr3_nt: TGTGCCAGCAGCCCCCCTCTGGCGGTTTGGGGGGGGGCAGCAAATGAGCAGTTCTTC
clone_size: few; d_call: TRBD2; j_call: TRBJ2-7; v_call: TRBV10-3; cdr3_aa: CAISGLAATYEQYF; cdr3_nt: TGTGCCATCAGTGGACTAGCGGCAACCTACGAGCAGTACTTC
clone_size: -; d_call: -; j_call: TRBJ2-1; v_call: TRBV30; cdr3_aa: CAWRLAGSHYNEQFF; cdr3_nt: TGTGCCTGGAGACTCGCGGGGAGCCATTACAATGAGCAGTTCTTC
clone_size: -; d_call: -; j_call: TRBJ2-7; v_call: TRBV2; cdr3_aa: CASGGLRSSYEQYF; cdr3_nt: TGTGCCAGCGGGGGACTGAGGAGCTCCTACGAGCAGTACTTC
clone_size: -; d_call: -; j_call: TRBJ1-5; v_call: TRBV15; cdr3_aa: CATSRDQDKFSNQPQHF; cdr3_nt: TGTGCCACCAGCAGAGATCAGGACAAATTTAGCAATCAGCCCCAGCATTTT
clone_size: -; d_call: -; j_call: TRBJ2-5; v_call: TRBV2; cdr3_aa: CASSERNLEGETQYF; cdr3_nt: TGTGCCAGCAGTGAACGTAATCTAGAGGGAGAGACCCAGTACTTC
clone_size: -; d_call: -; j_call: TRBJ2-7; v_call: TRBV21-1; cdr3_aa: CASSKNRVSYEQYF; cdr3_nt: TGTGCCAGCAGCAAAAACAGGGTCTCCTACGAGCAGTACTTC
clone_size: -; d_call: -; j_call: TRBJ2-1; v_call: TRBV7-2; cdr3_aa: CASSSRYNEQFF; cdr3_nt: TGTGCCAGCAGCTCTCGGTACAATGAGCAGTTCTTC
clone_size: -; d_call: -; j_call: TRBJ2-3; v_call: TRBV6-5; cdr3_aa: CATYATGVQYF; cdr3_nt: TGTGCCACCTACGCAACGGGGGTGCAGTATTTT
clone_size: -; d_call: -; j_call: TRBJ1-4; v_call: TRBV19; cdr3_aa: CASSIEGWGEKLFF; cdr3_nt: TGTGCCAGTAGTATCGAGGGATGGGGTGAAAAACTGTTTTTT
clone_size: -; d_call: -; j_call: TRBJ2-1; v_call: TRBV10-3; cdr3_aa: CAISEEDSAYNEQFF; cdr3_nt: TGTGCCATCAGTGAAGAGGACAGCGCCTACAATGAGCAGTTCTTC
clone_size: -; d_call: -; j_call: TRBJ1-3; v_call: TRBV7-6; cdr3_aa: CASSLEGGSGNTIYF; cdr3_nt: TGTGCCAGCAGCTTAGAAGGGGGCTCTGGAAACACCATATATTTT
clone_size: -; d_call: -; j_call: TRBJ2-1; v_call: TRBV27; cdr3_aa: CASSRSREHYNEQFF; cdr3_nt: TGTGCCAGCAGTAGATCCCGGGAACATTACAATGAGCAGTTCTTC
clone_size: -; d_call: -; j_call: TRBJ1-3; v_call: TRBV7-2; cdr3_aa: CASSLTRRSGNTIYF; cdr3_nt: TGTGCCAGCAGCTTAACCAGGCGCTCTGGAAACACCATATATTTT
clone_size: few; d_call: TRBD2; j_call: TRBJ2-7; v_call: TRBV5-1; cdr3_aa: CASSGTSGSNEQYF; cdr3_nt: TGCGCCAGCAGCGGGACTAGCGGGAGCAACGAGCAGTACTTC
clone_size: -; d_call: -; j_call: TRBJ1-1; v_call: TRBV19; cdr3_aa: CASIPLGGVGEAFF; cdr3_nt: TGTGCCAGTATTCCCCTTGGAGGGGTGGGTGAAGCTTTCTTT
clone_size: -; d_call: -; j_call: TRBJ2-7; v_call: TRBV28; cdr3_aa: CASSSPQVQYF; cdr3_nt: TGTGCCAGCAGTTCCCCCCAGGTGCAGTACTTC
clone_size: -; d_call: -; j_call: TRBJ1-6; v_call: TRBV9; cdr3_aa: CASSSGVDSPLHF; cdr3_nt: TGTGCCAGCAGCTCAGGGGTAGATTCACCCCTCCACTTT
clone_size: -; d_call: -; j_call: TRBJ1-3; v_call: TRBV19; cdr3_aa: CASSTLTGNTIYF; cdr3_nt: TGTGCCAGTAGTACACTAACGGGAAACACCATATATTTT
clone_size: -; d_call: -; j_call: TRBJ2-3; v_call: TRBV5-1; cdr3_aa: CASSPGDTEYTDTQYF; cdr3_nt: TGCGCCAGCAGCCCAGGGGACACGGAGTACACAGATACGCAGTATTTT
clone_size: once; d_call: -; j_call: TRBJ2-6; v_call: TRBV18; cdr3_aa: CASSPRAGAGANVLTF; cdr3_nt: TGTGCCAGCTCACCACGGGCAGGGGCTGGGGCCAACGTCCTGACTTTC
clone_size: -; d_call: -; j_call: TRBJ2-7; v_call: TRBV11-2; cdr3_aa: CASSLARGAVPYEQYF; cdr3_nt: TGTGCCAGCAGCTTAGCCAGGGGGGCGGTTCCCTACGAGCAGTACTTC
clone_size: -; d_call: -; j_call: TRBJ2-1; v_call: TRBV11-3; cdr3_aa: CASSQRGGGAYNEQFF; cdr3_nt: TGTGCCAGCAGCCAGAGGGGGGGCGGGGCATACAATGAGCAGTTCTTC
clone_size: -; d_call: TRBD1; j_call: TRBJ2-3; v_call: TRBV9; cdr3_aa: CASSVGDRGPGGQYF; cdr3_nt: TGTGCCAGCAGCGTAGGGGACAGGGGGCCCGGCGGGCAGTATTTT
clone_size: once; d_call: -; j_call: TRBJ2-6; v_call: TRBV7-3; cdr3_aa: CASSPEVWSRGANVLTF; cdr3_nt: TGTGCCAGCAGCCCAGAGGTCTGGTCCCGCGGGGCCAACGTCCTGACTTTC
clone_size: -; d_call: TRBD2; j_call: TRBJ2-2; v_call: TRBV2; cdr3_aa: CATGGSGTQVGELFF; cdr3_nt: TGTGCCACCGGGGGGTCAGGCACCCAGGTGGGGGAGCTGTTTTTT
clone_size: -; d_call: -; j_call: TRBJ1-3; v_call: TRBV7-2; cdr3_aa: CASSLATGTGNTIYF; cdr3_nt: TGTGCCAGCAGCTTAGCGACCGGGACTGGAAACACCATATATTTT
clone_size: -; d_call: TRBD1; j_call: TRBJ2-1; v_call: TRBV11-3; cdr3_aa: CASSLEGTGISNEQFF; cdr3_nt: TGTGCCAGCAGCTTAGAGGGGACAGGGATATCGAATGAGCAGTTCTTC
clone_size: -; d_call: -; j_call: TRBJ2-7; v_call: TRBV4-3; cdr3_aa: CASSPEVEDEQYF; cdr3_nt: TGCGCCAGCAGCCCTGAGGTCGAGGACGAGCAGTACTTC
clone_size: -; d_call: -; j_call: TRBJ2-7; v_call: TRBV2; cdr3_aa: CASSEALLYEQYF; cdr3_nt: TGTGCCAGCAGCGAAGCACTACTCTACGAGCAGTACTTC
clone_size: -; d_call: TRBD1; j_call: TRBJ1-2; v_call: TRBV9; cdr3_aa: CASSAQGTGATYGYTF; cdr3_nt: TGTGCCAGCAGCGCCCAAGGGACAGGGGCTACCTATGGCTACACCTTC
clone_size: -; d_call: TRBD1; j_call: TRBJ2-7; v_call: TRBV4-3; cdr3_aa: CASSRGQGGTYEQYF; cdr3_nt: TGCGCCAGCAGTCGTGGACAGGGGGGAACCTACGAGCAGTACTTC
clone_size: -; d_call: TRBD2; j_call: TRBJ2-1; v_call: TRBV6-2/TRBV6-3; cdr3_aa: CASSYSQNSGRAPYNEQFF; cdr3_nt: TGTGCCAGCAGTTACTCCCAAAATAGCGGGAGGGCCCCTTACAATGAGCAGTTCTTC
clone_size: -; d_call: TRBD2; j_call: TRBJ2-1; v_call: TRBV7-2; cdr3_aa: CASSLGLAGGPRGNEQFF; cdr3_nt: TGTGCCAGCAGCTTAGGACTAGCGGGGGGGCCCCGGGGAAATGAGCAGTTCTTC
clone_size: -; d_call: TRBD2; j_call: TRBJ2-2; v_call: TRBV9; cdr3_aa: CASSGGGTGELFF; cdr3_nt: TGTGCCAGCAGCGGCGGGGGCACCGGGGAGCTGTTTTTT
clone_size: -; d_call: TRBD1; j_call: TRBJ2-5; v_call: TRBV6-6; cdr3_aa: CASRSTGLETQYF; cdr3_nt: TGTGCCAGCAGGTCGACAGGGCTAGAGACCCAGTACTTC
clone_size: -; d_call: TRBD1; j_call: TRBJ1-5; v_call: TRBV29-1; cdr3_aa: CSAAGQNNQPQHF; cdr3_nt: TGCAGCGCCGCGGGACAGAACAATCAGCCCCAGCATTTT
clone_size: -; d_call: -; j_call: TRBJ2-5; v_call: TRBV29-1; cdr3_aa: CSVSQGSGGETQYF; cdr3_nt: TGCAGCGTGTCACAGGGCTCCGGTGGAGAGACCCAGTACTTC
clone_size: -; d_call: -; j_call: TRBJ1-3; v_call: TRBV5-1; cdr3_aa: CASSPTGPRTGNTIYF; cdr3_nt: TGCGCCAGCAGCCCCACAGGTCCAAGGACTGGAAACACCATATATTTT
clone_size: few; d_call: -; j_call: TRBJ2-2; v_call: TRBV5-5; cdr3_aa: CASTRETVPGELFF; cdr3_nt: TGTGCCAGCACCCGGGAGACAGTCCCCGGGGAGCTGTTTTTT
clone_size: few; d_call: -; j_call: TRBJ2-3; v_call: TRBV6-4; cdr3_aa: CASSDSRTVVSDTQYF; cdr3_nt: TGTGCCAGCAGTGACTCGAGAACAGTCGTATCGGATACGCAGTATTTT
clone_size: -; d_call: -; j_call: TRBJ2-3; v_call: TRBV12-5; cdr3_aa: CASGLGGTDTQYF; cdr3_nt: TGTGCTAGTGGTTTAGGGGGCACAGATACGCAGTATTTT
clone_size: few; d_call: -; j_call: TRBJ1-1; v_call: TRBV5-1; cdr3_aa: CASSRDGGVINTEAFF; cdr3_nt: TGCGCCAGCAGCAGGGACGGGGGAGTGATTAACACTGAAGCTTTCTTT
clone_size: -; d_call: TRBD2; j_call: TRBJ2-1; v_call: TRBV27; cdr3_aa: CASSLWGGDNEQFF; cdr3_nt: TGTGCCAGCAGTTTATGGGGGGGGGACAATGAGCAGTTCTTC
clone_size: -; d_call: -; j_call: TRBJ2-5; v_call: TRBV21-1; cdr3_aa: CASSKTGRVGQQETQYF; cdr3_nt: TGTGCCAGCAGCAAAACAGGCAGGGTTGGGCAACAAGAGACCCAGTACTTC
clone_size: -; d_call: TRBD2; j_call: TRBJ2-1; v_call: TRBV7-2; cdr3_aa: CASSLGGLNNEQFF; cdr3_nt: TGTGCCAGCAGCTTGGGGGGACTAAACAATGAGCAGTTCTTC